This note documents a single T cell receptor beta chain sequence. Its antigen is still unknown. Nothing much larger sits one base from this clone, and base qualities are not available. The data originate from a study of MAIT cells during Salmonella Paratyphi A infection (TCRdb year 2017). With respect to the entire study: Adult volunteers aged 18 to 60 ingested a single dose of 1-5x10^3 CFU of S. Paratyphi A strain NVGH308. Starting at diagnosis, diagnosed volunteers were given ciprofloxacin 500 mg twice a day for 14 days.

Results the study describes overall, beyond this receptor: Compared with healthy controls, diagnosed volunteers had more expansion or contraction among the top five MAIT clonotypes (around 0.5 versus 0.13), a finding that suggests the repertoire is reshaped by infection. MAIT TRBV usage was oligoclonal, favouring TRBV20 and TRBV6, and appeared unchanged by infection. A significant decrease in the space occupied by over-represented MAIT clonotypes was found from baseline to mid-infection (around 0.17 to 0.091), whereas no significant post-infection difference was found. The availability of volunteer samples limited the sample sizes, but these sizes were considered adequate to detect differences between groups.

Looking up the germline V gene yields CDR1 MGHRA and CDR2 YSYEKL. At the junction V is shortened by 2 bases and J by 8 bases, with 22 bases in between. The CDR3 contains 17 residues, cysteine and phenylalanine counted. Only the CDR3 region is kept as DNA, spanning 51 bases read in frame from base 1. The library was obtained by 5' RACE. Two rounds of PCR with Phusion High-Fidelity polymerase amplified TCRbeta, with sample-specific barcodes added in the primers. To build the TCRbeta libraries, template-switch cDNA synthesis was carried out using SMARTScribe reverse transcriptase along with a TRBC-specific primer. The barcoded samples were pooled and then prepared using the NEBNext Ultra DNA Library Prep Kit for Illumina. Sequencing of libraries was performed on an Illumina MiSeq with the MiSeq reagent kit v2, 300 cycles. From the authors' description of their analysis: Jemultiplexer was used to demultiplex reads by barcode, and MiTCR with default parameters handled the alignment. Non-functional sequences were removed with VDJtools, and each clonotype was defined by its amino acid sequence, with frequencies calculated from the assigned sequence reads. The clonal space homeostasis analysis grouped clonotypes by frequency into over-represented (0.05-1), large, medium and small bins. Using fastp trimming at Q25 and MiXCR clonotype assembly, TCRdb reanalyzed the public sequencing data and kept in-frame beta chains. Rows with one shared CDR3 protein collapse into an entry with the most common genes and DNA. The V and J calls here are based on TCRdb, not the publication. This sample is represented by about 910 distinct CDR3 sequences; under 30% of them were singletons. Jointly, the top ten make up 50% to 70% of the sample.

This specimen's time point label, per the study, means: before S. Paratyphi A challenge (baseline). MAIT cells were defined as Valpha7.2+ CD161+ T cells and were identified and sorted by flow cytometry. Circulating MAIT cell TCRbeta repertoires were profiled longitudinally in more than five volunteers who developed enteric fever after controlled oral challenge with live Salmonella Paratyphi A. Each diagnosed volunteer contributed MAIT cell samples at pre-infection, mid-infection and post-infection timepoints. Enteric fever was diagnosed as Paratyphi A bacteremia and/or persistent fever above 38 °C lasting more than 12 hours. Diagnosis of infection in challenged volunteers occurred between day 4 and day 7 after challenge. For RNA extraction, about 4,500 to 11,000 MAIT cells from each sample were sorted straight into RNAqueous-Micro lysis buffer. Lymphoprep gradient centrifugation was used to isolate peripheral blood mononuclear cells from blood samples and leukocyte cones. Cell sorting used a BD FACSAria Fusion or BD FACSAria III sorter.

The clonotype originates from a person aged 18 to 69 who was deliberately infected with Salmonella Paratyphi A in a paratyphoid fever challenge study. Source: MAIT cells from blood, taken at the first sampling point of the challenge study. The sequence links TRBV4-1 to TRBJ2-1; TRBD1 might be the D gene, on 6 matching bases. In nucleotides, the sequence is TGCGCCAGCAGCCAAAACCTAGGACAGCCCTCAGCGTATGAGCAGTTCTTC. Its product reads: CASSQNLGQPSAYEQFF.